This passage covers 2 T cell receptor beta chains from one sample sequenced in a study of OX40 agonist ivuxolimab in advanced cancers. Method: immunoSEQ multiplex PCR; TCRdb's copy keeps in-frame clones and lacks some. The table records fewer than 85,000 clones, roughly 91% of them present only once. The source was CD4+ or CD8+ T cells sorted from blood, collected in a trial of the OX40 agonist ivuxolimab. The receptors here all came from an adult with an advanced solid tumor such as melanoma, head and neck, liver or kidney cancer.

The chain joins TRBV6-5 to TRBJ1-2; unclear D gene. This CDR3 contains 15 residues. Trimming took 5 bases from V and 7 from J, leaving 20 bases between them. Germline values: CDR1 MNHEY, CDR2 SVGAGI. The CDR3 coding sequence is TGTGCCAGCAGTCAAATGGGTGGAAGTCGAGGTGGCTACACCTTC. Its translation: CASSQMGGSRGGYTF.

This clone turned up a few times. The rearrangement links TRBV6-5 to TRBJ1-1; D may be TRBD1 (5 bases). The germline V gene encodes CDR1 MNHEY and CDR2 SVGAGI. CDR3 length equals 15 residues. The V and J ends lost 4 bases and 0 bases respectively, with 12 bases between them. The CDR3 nucleotides are TGTGCCAGCAGTTCTCCCCGCAGGGTGAACACTGAAGCTTTCTTT. The encoded protein is CASSSPRRVNTEAFF.